This T cell receptor beta chain was captured by sequencing in a study of blood T cell repertoires in COVID-19. Profiling relied on immunoSEQ multiplex PCR, and the TCRdb table lists in-frame clones only, not all of them. Among 250,000 to 300,000 clones listed, about 90% were seen once. Self-reported history from a screening survey and questionnaire set each donor's cohort. V dropped 7 bases and J dropped 9; count of bases not matched to a gene: 6. The CDR3 is made up of 14 amino acids. Germline CDR1 MNHEY, CDR2 SVGAGI. The rearrangement links TRBV6-5 to TRBJ1-6, with 10 bases fitting TRBD1. Sequenced input: PBMCs or T cells enriched from blood (not recorded which). The receptor was isolated from a woman aged 55-69 years who had recovered from COVID-19. CDR3 protein: CASNRDRGSSPLHF. CDR3 DNA sequence: TGTGCCAGCAATCGGGACAGGGGTAGTTCACCCCTCCACTTT.